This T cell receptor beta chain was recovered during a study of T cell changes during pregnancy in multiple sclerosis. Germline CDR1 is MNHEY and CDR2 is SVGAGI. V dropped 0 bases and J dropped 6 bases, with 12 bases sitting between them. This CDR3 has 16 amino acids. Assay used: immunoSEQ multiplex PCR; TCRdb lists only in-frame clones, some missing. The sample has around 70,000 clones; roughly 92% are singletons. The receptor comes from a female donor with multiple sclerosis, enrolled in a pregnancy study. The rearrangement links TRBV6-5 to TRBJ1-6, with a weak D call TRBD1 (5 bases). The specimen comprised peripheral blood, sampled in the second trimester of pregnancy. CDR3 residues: CASSYSGTFANSPLHF. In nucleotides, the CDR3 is TGTGCCAGCAGTTACTCAGGGACTTTCGCTAATTCACCCCTCCACTTT.